This entry lists 6 T cell receptor beta chains sequenced from one sample in a study of regulatory T cells in long-lasting Graves disease. The time point is: newly diagnosed GD, antithyroid drugs for less than 3 months. There was RNA extracted from PBMCs, and the TCR library was made from it. Libraries of TCR beta came from iRepertoire HTBI primers plus Arm-PCR of CDR3 regions. One entry per CDR3 protein results from TCRdb running MiXCR on the multiplex PCR reads. This sample has hundreds of thousands of distinct CDR3 sequences, with about 16% found just once. The same data also went into a second study, on T cells in Graves' hyperthyroidism and ophthalmopathy.

The sequencing here drew on peripheral blood mononuclear cells (PBMCs), taken at new diagnosis, from a patient treated with antithyroid drugs. The receptors shown here come from a man between 18 and 35 years old with Graves disease.

There are a few counts of this clonotype. The genes are TRBV9 and TRBJ1-6, with D possibly TRBD1 on 6 matching bases. In germline, CDR1 is SGDLS, CDR2 YYNGEE. The CDR3 consists of 15 residues. Trimming pared 3 bases from V and 13 bases from J, leaving 20 bases between. The CDR3 loop is CASSADGQYSMPLHF. The CDR3 DNA reads TGTGCCAGCAGCGCCGACGGACAGTATTCGATGCCCCTCCACTTT.

This clonotype was counted at least ten times. CDR3 loop: CSAREYPREGTYEQYF. As DNA, the CDR3 is TGCAGTGCTAGAGAGTACCCACGGGAGGGAACCTACGAGCAGTACTTC. This chain links TRBV20-1 with TRBJ2-7; 8 bases line up with TRBD2. J was trimmed by 2 bases and V by 0 bases; bases with no gene match: 9. CDR3 length equals 16 residues. Germline CDR1 reads DFQATT; CDR2 reads SNEGSKA (reference sequence).

The V and J genes are TRBV6-1 and TRBJ1-6, with D perhaps matching TRBD1 (5 bases). Germline V lookup: CDR1 MNHNS, CDR2 SASEGT. The V gene lost 8 bases and the J gene lost 9 bases, with 17 bases spanning the gap. There are 14 residues in the CDR3. The CDR3 sequence: CASSPREEGSPLHF. In DNA form, the CDR3 reads TGTGCCAGCTCACCCAGGGAGGAGGGTTCACCCCTCCACTTT.

This clonotype was seen a handful of times. The chain joins TRBV27 to TRBJ2-7, with no clear D. The CDR3 consists of 13 residues. V lost 8 bases to trimming and J lost 3 bases, with 14 bases between them. CDR1 is MNHEY, CDR2 SMNVEV, per germline (reference sequence). The CDR3 bases are TGTGCCAGCTCGAGCAGACCCCTCTACGAGCAGTACTTC. Its protein product is CASSSRPLYEQYF.

The chain carries TRBV24-1 and TRBJ2-1; 8 nucleotides agree with TRBD1. The CDR3 spans 14 residues. V lost 9 bases and J lost 3; bases outside the gene matches: 6. Germline V gene data show CDR1 as KGHDR and CDR2 as SFDVKD. CDR3 nucleotides: TGTGCCACCGGACGGACAGGGCTCTACAATGAGCAGTTCTTC. Protein product: CATGRTGLYNEQFF.

The rearrangement uses TRBV28 and TRBJ2-5; 8 bases line up with TRBD1. Germline V gene data show CDR1 as MDHEN and CDR2 as SYDVKM. There are 15 residues in the CDR3. The junction had 10 bases not matched to a gene; V was cut back by 6 bases and J by 4 bases. The CDR3 DNA is TGTGCCAGCAGCCTGACAGGGGCCGGTGGAGAGACCCAGTACTTC. Translation gives CASSLTGAGGETQYF.